The sample holds a few counts of the clone carrying this TCR beta chain. Its antigen remains unidentified. The CDR3 length is 13 residues. V lost 6 bases, J lost 2 bases, and 13 bases lay in between. CDR1 is DFQATT and CDR2 is SNEGSKA in the germline V gene (reference sequence). The record originates from a study of post-analysis software for immune sequencing data. Whole-study results and caveats: In patients, about five TRBV segments were more frequent than in controls, with TRBV5-6, TRBV5-1 and TRBV20-1 among them. Controls had significantly higher normalized Chao1 diversity than multiple sclerosis patients.

Sequencing libraries made from TCR beta cDNA carried unique molecular identifiers. Via MiXCR, TCRdb re-called the PCR reads, giving one row per CDR3 protein. The sample has about 400,000 distinct CDR3 sequences, roughly 35% seen once. The rearrangement links TRBV20-1 to TRBJ2-5; D possibly matches TRBD1 or TRBD2 (5 bases each). The clonotype originates from a girl between 5 and 17 years old with multiple sclerosis. The material sequenced was blood. The CDR3 sequence is CSARDRPQETQYF. The CDR3 DNA sequence: TGCAGTGCCCGGGACCGACCTCAAGAGACCCAGTACTTC.